This T cell receptor (beta chain) was identified in a study of blood T cells in healthy people across ages. The CDR3 consists of 13 residues. V lost 3 bases, J lost 9 bases, and 18 bases lay in between. CDR1 and CDR2 (germline): SQVTM, ANQGSEA. This clonotype has ten or more counts. A second PCR of roughly 6 to 12 cycles used a sample-barcoded 5' primer and a J-beta primer mix. A template-switch adaptor with 12 random nucleotides tagged each cDNA molecule. TCRdb re-called the 5' RACE reads through MiXCR, storing one row per CDR3 protein. This sample has approximately 900,000 distinct CDR3 sequences, with almost 30% found just once. This same sample was also taken into another study, of T cells of mothers and their children. This second study says: Donors were three healthy Caucasian mothers and their six children. Each child gave 2.5 million to 3.5 million TCR beta CDR3 reads (each mother, over 9.5 million).

This chain uses TRBV29-1 with TRBJ2-7; maybe TRBD1 (6 bases). This clonotype was obtained from a woman in her thirties or forties in good health. The sequencing sample was made of blood. The CDR3 DNA follows: TGCAGCGTTGAGGTGTCTGCAGGGGCGCGGCAGTACTTC. Translated, it gives CSVEVSAGARQYF.